This T cell receptor beta chain was retrieved from a study of blood T cell repertoires in COVID-19. As for the study in general: Acute and convalescent COVID-19 samples came from the United States, Italy and Spain.

Profiling relied on immunoSEQ multiplex PCR, and the TCRdb table lists in-frame clones only, not all of them. The sample yields about 400,000 clones, 88% seen once. The length of the CDR3 is 18 residues. CDR1 and CDR2 from the germline V gene are SGHVS and FNYEAQ. V lost 4 bases to trimming and J lost 0 bases; unmatched junction nucleotides: 9. This chain links TRBV7-6 with TRBJ2-5; 12 positions match TRBD2. The source of this sequence is a woman in her forties with acute COVID-19. Sequencing used PBMCs or T cells enriched from blood (not recorded which). CDR3 nucleotide sequence: TGTGCCAGCAGCTCCGTCGGACTAGCGGGGAGCAACCAAGAGACCCAGTACTTC. Protein: CASSSVGLAGSNQETQYF.